The TCR beta chain described here comes from a study of spatial heterogeneity in lung cancer. Regarding the study as a whole: Tracking of tumor mutation counts was seen in expanded intratumoral alpha and beta TCR counts.

This clonotype appeared a few times. Its specificity is not known. Noted time point: sample taken at primary tumor resection. Samples came from 60 to 75 TRACERx patients with untreated early-stage lung cancer. TCRdb recomputed calls from the 5' RACE reads with MiXCR, one row per CDR3 protein. Counted here are 2,200 or so distinct CDR3 sequences, around a sixth occurring once; the ten biggest clones make up 8.5% to 12%. There are 12 residues in the CDR3. V shed 3 bases and J shed 5 bases, with 7 bases lying between them. Germline loops: CDR1 SEHNR, CDR2 FQNEAQ (reference sequence). The material was lung tumor tissue, obtained at surgery. The receptor was isolated from a male donor with early-stage non-small cell lung cancer. The chain combines TRBV7-9 with TRBJ2-5; D gene unclear. In DNA form, the CDR3 reads TGTGCCAGCAGCTTCGATCGGGAGACCCAGTACTTC. It specifies CASSFDRETQYF.